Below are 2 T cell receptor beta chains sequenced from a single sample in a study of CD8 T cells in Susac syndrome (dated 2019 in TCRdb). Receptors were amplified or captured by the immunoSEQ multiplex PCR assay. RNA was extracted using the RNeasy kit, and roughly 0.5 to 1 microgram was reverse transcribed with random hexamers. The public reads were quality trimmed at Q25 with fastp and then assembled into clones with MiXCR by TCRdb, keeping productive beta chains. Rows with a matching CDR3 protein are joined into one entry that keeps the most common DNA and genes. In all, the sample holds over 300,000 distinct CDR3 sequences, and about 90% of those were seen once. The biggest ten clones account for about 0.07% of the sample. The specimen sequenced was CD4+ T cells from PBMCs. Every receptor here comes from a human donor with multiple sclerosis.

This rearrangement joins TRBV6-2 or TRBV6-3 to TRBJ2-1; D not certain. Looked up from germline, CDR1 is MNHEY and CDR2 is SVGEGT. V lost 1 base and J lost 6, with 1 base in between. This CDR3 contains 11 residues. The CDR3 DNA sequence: TGTGCCAGCAGTTACTTCAATGAGCAGTTCTTC. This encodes CASSYFNEQFF.

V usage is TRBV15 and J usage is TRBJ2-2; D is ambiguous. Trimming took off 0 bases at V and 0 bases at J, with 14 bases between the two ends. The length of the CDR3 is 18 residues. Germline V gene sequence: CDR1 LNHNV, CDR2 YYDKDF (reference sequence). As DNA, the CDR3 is TGTGCCACCAGCAGAGATTTGGCTTATGTCGCGAACACCGGGGAGCTGTTTTTT. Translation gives CATSRDLAYVANTGELFF.